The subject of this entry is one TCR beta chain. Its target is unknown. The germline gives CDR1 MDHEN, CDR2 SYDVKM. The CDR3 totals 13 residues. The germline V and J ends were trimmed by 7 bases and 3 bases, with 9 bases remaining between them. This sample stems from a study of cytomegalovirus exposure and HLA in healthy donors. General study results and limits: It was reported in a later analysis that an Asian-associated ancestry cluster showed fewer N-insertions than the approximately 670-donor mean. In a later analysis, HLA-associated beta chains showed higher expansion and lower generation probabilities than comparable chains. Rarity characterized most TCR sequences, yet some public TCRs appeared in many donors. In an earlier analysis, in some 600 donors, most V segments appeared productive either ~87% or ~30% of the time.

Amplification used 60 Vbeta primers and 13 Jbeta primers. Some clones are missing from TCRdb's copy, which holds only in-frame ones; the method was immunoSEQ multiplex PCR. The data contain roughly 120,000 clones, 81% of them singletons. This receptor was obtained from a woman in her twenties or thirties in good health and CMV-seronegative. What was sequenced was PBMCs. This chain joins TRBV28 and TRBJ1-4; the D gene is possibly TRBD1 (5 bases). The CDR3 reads CASNTGANEKLFF. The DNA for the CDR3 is TGTGCCAGCAATACGGGGGCTAATGAAAAACTGTTTTTT.